The entry that follows covers one T cell receptor (beta chain) sequence. Its target is unknown. The CDR3 extends over 17 amino acids. Germline lookup yields CDR1 SGHKS and CDR2 YYEKEE (reference sequence). V lost 4 bases and J lost 0; bases outside the gene matches: 10. The sample originates from a study of somatic mutations in cytotoxic T cells in rheumatoid arthritis. For the study at large: Patients had 25 to 30 ml EDTA blood drawn right after diagnosis, before any treatment.

Under the authors' procedure: Matching published virus-specific TCRB sequences was rare for patient CD8+ clones that were larger than 1%. The data were produced by immunoSEQ multiplex PCR, yet TCRdb's version contains in-frame clones alone and is incomplete. The V and J calls and clone size were taken over from that table, and D and trimming were inferred from the DNA. The sample yields about 3,000 clones, about 86% seen once. Whole-study findings and limits: There was no knowledge of the antigen targets of the expanded CD8+ clones. CD8+ T-cell clonality did not differ significantly between rheumatoid arthritis patients and age-matched healthy controls.

Specimen: CD8+ T cells sorted from blood. This sequence was found in an older woman with rheumatoid arthritis. This chain links TRBV5-5 with TRBJ2-1; 7 nucleotides align to TRBD1. As DNA, the CDR3 is TGTGCCAGCAGCGCATTAACAGGGGCGAGCTCCTACAATGAGCAGTTCTTC. It encodes CASSALTGASSYNEQFF.